These T cell receptor beta chains were read from a single sample in a study of early T cells in non-severe SARS-CoV-2 infection. TCRdb processed the 5' RACE reads anew with MiXCR; each CDR3 protein has one entry. The sample yields approximately 85,000 distinct CDR3 sequences, around an eighth seen once. Sequencing used whole blood. The receptors originated from an adult who was a healthcare worker with PCR-confirmed SARS-CoV-2 infection or an uninfected control (not recorded which). The CDR3 runs from the conserved cysteine through the conserved F or W. D genes are given only for firm matches. Rows may omit the clone size; those that give it use once, few, many or a size class.

V gene	D gene	clone size	J gene	CDR3 protein	CDR3 DNA
TRBV7-2	TRBD2	few	TRBJ2-1	CASSLGWVGAGRKANEQFF	TGTGCCAGCAGCTTAGGGTGGGTAGGAGCGGGACGCAAGGCCAATGAGCAGTTCTTC
TRBV29-1	TRBD2	few	TRBJ2-3	CSVVGGMGTDTQYF	TGCAGCGTTGTGGGGGGGATGGGGACAGATACGCAGTATTTT
TRBV7-8	.	.	TRBJ2-7	CASSLESGHYEQYF	TGTGCCAGCAGCTTAGAGTCAGGGCACTACGAGCAGTACTTC
TRBV5-1	.	few	TRBJ2-1	CASSLAGGLSYNEQFF	TGCGCCAGCAGCTTGGCCGGGGGACTCAGCTACAATGAGCAGTTCTTC
TRBV30	TRBD1	.	TRBJ1-4	CAWSDRGRVEKLFF	TGTGCCTGGAGTGACAGGGGGCGAGTTGAAAAACTGTTTTTT
TRBV29-1	.	.	TRBJ2-5	CSVEASGVGLETQYF	TGCAGCGTTGAAGCCTCGGGGGTGGGTTTAGAGACCCAGTACTTC
TRBV29-1	TRBD2	few	TRBJ2-2	CSVEASGRWTGELFF	TGCAGCGTTGAGGCTAGCGGGAGATGGACCGGGGAGCTGTTTTTT
TRBV5-1	.	many	TRBJ2-1	CASSLASSSYNEQFF	TGCGCCAGCAGCTTAGCGTCCAGCTCCTACAATGAGCAGTTCTTC
TRBV29-1	TRBD2	few	TRBJ2-3	CSVRTSGRPTDTQYF	TGCAGCGTGCGGACTAGCGGGAGGCCCACAGATACGCAGTATTTT
TRBV25-1	TRBD2	.	TRBJ2-2	CASGPSGRAWAGELFF	TGTGCCAGCGGACCTAGCGGGAGGGCCTGGGCCGGGGAGCTGTTTTTT
TRBV7-6	TRBD2	.	TRBJ2-2	CASSWGLAGGSTGELFF	TGTGCCAGCAGCTGGGGACTAGCGGGAGGTTCCACCGGGGAGCTGTTTTTT
TRBV7-9	.	.	TRBJ1-4	CASGRVDEKLFF	TGTGCGAGCGGAAGGGTCGATGAAAAACTGTTTTTT
TRBV20-1	TRBD1	.	TRBJ1-1	CSADREAGKAFF	TGCAGTGCGGACAGGGAGGCCGGCAAAGCTTTCTTT
TRBV12-3/TRBV12-4	.	.	TRBJ2-3	CASSFWTLPTDTQYF	TGTGCCAGCAGTTTTTGGACGTTACCCACAGATACGCAGTATTTT
TRBV30	.	many	TRBJ2-1	CAWSWREFNEQFF	TGTGCCTGGAGTTGGAGGGAATTTAATGAGCAGTTCTTC
TRBV11-2	.	many	TRBJ1-4	CASSVGDSGSSEKLFF	TGTGCCAGCAGCGTGGGGGACTCAGGGAGCTCCGAAAAACTGTTTTTT
TRBV7-9	TRBD1	.	TRBJ1-5	CASSSGQGHQPQHF	TGTGCCAGCAGCTCCGGACAGGGACATCAGCCCCAGCATTTT
TRBV28	.	.	TRBJ1-4	CASSLRLGAQEKLFF	TGTGCCAGCAGCCTGCGACTGGGGGCCCAGGAAAAACTGTTTTTT
TRBV6-6	TRBD1	.	TRBJ2-4	CASKQGENIQYF	TGTGCCAGCAAGCAGGGGGAAAACATTCAGTACTTC
TRBV7-9	.	few	TRBJ2-1	CASSLSGGAHRFF	TGTGCCAGCAGCCTGAGTGGGGGGGCTCATCGGTTCTTC
TRBV4-3	.	.	TRBJ2-7	CASSQQTEDEQYF	TGCGCCAGCAGCCAGCAGACCGAAGACGAGCAGTACTTC
TRBV7-9	TRBD1	many	TRBJ2-5	CASSLGQGAQETQYF	TGTGCCAGCAGCCTCGGACAGGGGGCCCAAGAGACCCAGTACTTC
TRBV7-2	.	.	TRBJ1-2	CASSAGEGYGYTF	TGTGCCAGCAGCGCCGGTGAGGGCTATGGCTACACCTTC
TRBV29-1	.	.	TRBJ1-2	CSVTGGIVGYTF	TGCAGCGTTACGGGAGGGATTGTAGGCTACACCTTC
TRBV5-1	.	few	TRBJ2-7	CASSPAVHSYEQYF	TGCGCCAGCTCTCCGGCAGTTCACTCCTACGAGCAGTACTTC
TRBV7-3	.	few	TRBJ1-1	CASSFQGDTEAFF	TGTGCCAGCAGCTTCCAGGGAGACACTGAAGCTTTCTTT
TRBV20-1	TRBD2	.	TRBJ2-5	CSATSVPYQETQYF	TGCAGTGCGACTAGCGTCCCGTACCAAGAGACCCAGTACTTC
TRBV7-2	.	many	TRBJ2-7	CASSPARSLYEQYF	TGTGCCAGCAGCCCAGCCCGGAGCTTATACGAGCAGTACTTC
TRBV13	TRBD1	.	TRBJ1-1	CASSSSTTGFGTGAFF	TGTGCCAGCAGCTCTAGCACGACAGGGTTCGGCACTGGGGCTTTCTTT
TRBV12-3/TRBV12-4	.	.	TRBJ1-5	CASSLAWDSNQPQHF	TGTGCCAGCAGTTTGGCGTGGGATAGCAATCAGCCCCAGCATTTT
TRBV30	.	few	TRBJ2-1	CAWSVAWLAPPEQFF	TGTGCCTGGAGTGTAGCGTGGTTAGCTCCACCTGAGCAGTTCTTC
TRBV5-6	.	few	TRBJ1-1	CASSRGTHQGRSSTEAFF	TGTGCCAGCAGCCGCGGGACTCACCAAGGGAGGTCGAGCACTGAAGCTTTCTTT
TRBV3-1	.	few	TRBJ1-1	CASSQEGQNTEAFF	TGTGCCAGCAGCCAAGAGGGGCAAAACACTGAAGCTTTCTTT
TRBV29-1	TRBD1	.	TRBJ1-2	CSAEDRGLYGYTF	TGCAGCGCAGAGGACAGGGGCCTCTATGGCTACACCTTC
TRBV6-1	.	few	TRBJ2-5	CASRPGLETQYF	TGTGCCAGCAGACCGGGGTTAGAGACCCAGTACTTC
TRBV14	.	.	TRBJ1-2	CASSPTTGFDGYTF	TGTGCCAGCAGCCCGACGACGGGCTTCGATGGCTACACCTTC
TRBV12-3/TRBV12-4	TRBD2	few	TRBJ2-3	CASSLRGRAPTDTQYF	TGTGCCAGCAGTTTACGCGGGAGGGCCCCCACAGATACGCAGTATTTT
TRBV7-2	.	few	TRBJ2-3	CASSLGEDTQYF	TGTGCCAGCAGCTTGGGCGAAGATACGCAGTATTTT
TRBV11-2	TRBD1	many	TRBJ1-2	CASSSYPSGQSNYGYTF	TGTGCCAGCAGCTCCTACCCCTCGGGACAGTCTAACTATGGCTACACCTTC
TRBV24-1	.	.	TRBJ2-2	CATSDEGGGMVGELFF	TGTGCCACCAGTGATGAAGGGGGCGGGATGGTCGGGGAGCTGTTTTTT
TRBV11-2	.	.	TRBJ1-2	CVSSPGLTNYGYTF	TGTGTCAGCAGCCCCGGACTGACTAACTATGGCTACACCTTC
TRBV6-6	.	many	TRBJ2-1	CASSYSPGPSYNEQFF	TGTGCCAGCAGTTACTCGCCAGGGCCCTCCTACAATGAGCAGTTCTTC
TRBV7-9	.	few	TRBJ2-3	CASSLAILTPRPYF	TGTGCCAGCAGCTTAGCAATACTCACTCCTAGACCGTATTTT
TRBV29-1	TRBD1	few	TRBJ2-7	CSAGTGYGHEQYF	TGCAGCGCCGGGACAGGGTATGGGCACGAGCAGTACTTC
TRBV4-2	TRBD2	many	TRBJ2-3	CASSPPIAGGFADTQYF	TGTGCCAGCAGCCCCCCCATAGCGGGAGGGTTCGCAGATACGCAGTATTTT
TRBV5-5	.	.	TRBJ2-5	CASSLGPAETQYF	TGTGCCAGCAGCTTGGGGCCGGCCGAGACCCAGTACTTC
TRBV12-5	TRBD1	few	TRBJ2-7	CASGLRRDSLHF	TGTGCTAGTGGTTTGCGCCGGGACAGCCTTCACTTC
TRBV6-2/TRBV6-3	.	few	TRBJ1-3	CASSYNGPLSGNTIYF	TGTGCCAGCAGTTACAACGGACCACTTTCTGGAAACACCATATATTTT
TRBV12-3/TRBV12-4	.	many	TRBJ2-6	CASSPSGANVLTF	TGTGCCAGCAGTCCTTCTGGGGCCAACGTCCTGACTTTC
TRBV7-2	TRBD2	few	TRBJ2-1	CASSWTSGIYNEQFF	TGTGCCAGCAGCTGGACTAGCGGGATCTACAATGAGCAGTTCTTC
TRBV20-1	TRBD1	.	TRBJ1-2	CSAQQGGNSYTF	TGCAGTGCTCAACAGGGGGGAAACTCCTACACCTTC
TRBV20-1	.	few	TRBJ1-3	CSASRHSGNTIYF	TGCAGTGCGTCCAGGCACTCTGGAAACACCATATATTTT
TRBV5-8	.	few	TRBJ1-2	CATSRGRNYGYTF	TGTGCCACCTCGAGGGGCAGAAACTATGGCTACACCTTC
TRBV3-1	.	many	TRBJ1-1	CASSRTQGTEAFF	TGTGCCAGCAGCCGGACCCAGGGCACTGAAGCTTTCTTT
TRBV5-1	TRBD1	.	TRBJ2-3	CASSGGQTDTQYF	TGCGCCAGCAGCGGGGGACAGACAGATACGCAGTATTTT